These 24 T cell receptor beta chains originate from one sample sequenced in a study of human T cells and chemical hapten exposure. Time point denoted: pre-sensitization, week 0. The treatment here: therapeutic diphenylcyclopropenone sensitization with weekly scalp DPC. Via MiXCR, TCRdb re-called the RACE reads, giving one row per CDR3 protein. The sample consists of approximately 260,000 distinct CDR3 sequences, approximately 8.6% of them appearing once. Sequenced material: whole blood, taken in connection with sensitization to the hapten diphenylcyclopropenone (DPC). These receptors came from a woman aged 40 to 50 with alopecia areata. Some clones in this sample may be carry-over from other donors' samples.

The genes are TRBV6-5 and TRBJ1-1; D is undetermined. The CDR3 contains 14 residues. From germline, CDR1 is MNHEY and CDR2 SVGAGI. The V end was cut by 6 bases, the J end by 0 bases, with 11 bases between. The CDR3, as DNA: TGTGCCAGCAGGGACGGAGGGATGAACACTGAAGCTTTCTTT. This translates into CASRDGGMNTEAFF.

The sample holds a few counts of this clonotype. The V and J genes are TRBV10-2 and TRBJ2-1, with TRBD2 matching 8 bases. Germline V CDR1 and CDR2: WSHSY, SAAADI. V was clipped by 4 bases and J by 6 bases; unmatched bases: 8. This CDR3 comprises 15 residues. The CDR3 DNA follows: TGCGCCAGCAGTGCTACAGGGACTAGTATCAATGAGCAGTTCTTC. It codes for CASSATGTSINEQFF.

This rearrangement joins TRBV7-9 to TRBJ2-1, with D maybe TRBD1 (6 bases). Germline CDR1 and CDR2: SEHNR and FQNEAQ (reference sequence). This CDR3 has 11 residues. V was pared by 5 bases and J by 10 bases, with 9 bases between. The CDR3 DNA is TGTGCCAGCAGCCGGGACATCGAGCAGTTCTTC. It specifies CASSRDIEQFF.

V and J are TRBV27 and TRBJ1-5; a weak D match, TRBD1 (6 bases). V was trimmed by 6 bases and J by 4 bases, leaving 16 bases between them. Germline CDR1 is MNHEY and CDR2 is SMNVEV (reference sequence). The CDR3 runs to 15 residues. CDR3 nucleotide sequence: TGTGCCAGCAGCGACCGGGGACATTATAATCAGCCCCAGCATTTT. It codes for CASSDRGHYNQPQHF.

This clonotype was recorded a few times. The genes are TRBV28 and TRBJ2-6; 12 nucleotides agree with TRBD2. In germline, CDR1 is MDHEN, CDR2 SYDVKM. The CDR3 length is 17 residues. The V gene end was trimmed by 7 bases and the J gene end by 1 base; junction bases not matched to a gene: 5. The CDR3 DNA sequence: TGTGCCAGCACCCCGACTAGCGGGAGTTCTGGGGCCAACGTCCTGACTTTC. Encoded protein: CASTPTSGSSGANVLTF.

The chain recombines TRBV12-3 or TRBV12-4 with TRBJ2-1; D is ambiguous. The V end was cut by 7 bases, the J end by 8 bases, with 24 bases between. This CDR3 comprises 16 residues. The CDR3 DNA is TGTGCCAGCACCCTAACACTGATGGGGTTTCTGGATGAGCAGTTCTTC. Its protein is CASTLTLMGFLDEQFF.

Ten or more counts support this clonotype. The CDR3 loop reads CASSQDLTTDKAFF. The CDR3 nucleotides read TGCGCCAGCAGCCAAGATCTAACGACAGATAAAGCTTTCTTT. The V and J genes are TRBV4-3 and TRBJ1-1; a possible D gene is TRBD1 (5 bases). V lost 0 bases and J lost 9, with 14 bases in between. Germline assignment: CDR1 LGHNA and CDR2 YSLEER. CDR3 size: 14 residues.

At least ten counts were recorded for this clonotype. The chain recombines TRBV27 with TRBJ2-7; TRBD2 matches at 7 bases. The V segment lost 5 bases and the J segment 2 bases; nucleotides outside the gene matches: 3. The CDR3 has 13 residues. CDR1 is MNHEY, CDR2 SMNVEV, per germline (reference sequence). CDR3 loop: CASSGGRAYEQYF. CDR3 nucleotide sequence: TGTGCCAGCAGTGGCGGGAGAGCCTACGAGCAGTACTTC.

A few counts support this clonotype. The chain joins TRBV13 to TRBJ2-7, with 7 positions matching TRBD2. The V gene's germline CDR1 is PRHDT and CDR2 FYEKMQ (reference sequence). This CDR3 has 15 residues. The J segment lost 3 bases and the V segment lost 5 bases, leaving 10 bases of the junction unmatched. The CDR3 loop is CASSKLAGALYEQYF. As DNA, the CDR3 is TGTGCCAGCAGCAAGTTGGCGGGAGCCCTCTACGAGCAGTACTTC. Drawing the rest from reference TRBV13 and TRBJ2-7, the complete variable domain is AAGVIQSPRHLIKEKRETATLKCYPIPRHDTVYWYQQGPGQDPQFLISFYEKMQSDKGSIPDRFSAQQFSDYHSELNMSSLELGDSALYFCASSKLAGALYEQYFGPGTRLTVT.

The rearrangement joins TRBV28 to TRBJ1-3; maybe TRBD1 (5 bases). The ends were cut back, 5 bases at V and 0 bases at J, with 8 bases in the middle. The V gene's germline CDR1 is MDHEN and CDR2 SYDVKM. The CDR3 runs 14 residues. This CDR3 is CASSPGSSGNTIYF. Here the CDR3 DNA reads TGTGCCAGCAGTCCAGGGAGCTCTGGAAACACCATATATTTT.

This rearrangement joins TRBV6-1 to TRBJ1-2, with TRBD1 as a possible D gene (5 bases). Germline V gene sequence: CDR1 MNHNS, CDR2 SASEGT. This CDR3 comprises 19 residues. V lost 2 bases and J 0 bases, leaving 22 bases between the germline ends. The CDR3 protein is CASSENYDITRDSNYGYTF. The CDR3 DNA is TGTGCCAGCAGTGAAAACTACGATATTACCAGGGATTCTAACTATGGCTACACCTTC.

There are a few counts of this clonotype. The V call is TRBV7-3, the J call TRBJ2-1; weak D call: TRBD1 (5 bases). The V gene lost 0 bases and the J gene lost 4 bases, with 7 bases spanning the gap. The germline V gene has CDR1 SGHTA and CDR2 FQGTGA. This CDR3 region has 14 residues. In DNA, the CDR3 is TGTGCCAGCAGCTTAACCCCAGGGTACAATGAGCAGTTCTTC. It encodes CASSLTPGYNEQFF.

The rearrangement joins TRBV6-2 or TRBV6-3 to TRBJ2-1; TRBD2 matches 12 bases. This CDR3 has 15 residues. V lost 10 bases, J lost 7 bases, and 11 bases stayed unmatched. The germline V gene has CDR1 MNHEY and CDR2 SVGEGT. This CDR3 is CAIRTSGNTRNEQFF. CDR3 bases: TGTGCCATTAGGACTAGCGGGAATACGCGGAATGAGCAGTTCTTC.

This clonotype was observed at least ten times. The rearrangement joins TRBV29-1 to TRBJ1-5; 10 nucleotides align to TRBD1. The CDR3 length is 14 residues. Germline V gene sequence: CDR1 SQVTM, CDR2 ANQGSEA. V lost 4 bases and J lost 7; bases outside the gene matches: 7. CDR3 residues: CSVVVTGGEQPQHF. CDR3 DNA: TGCAGCGTTGTCGTGACAGGGGGCGAGCAGCCCCAGCATTTT.

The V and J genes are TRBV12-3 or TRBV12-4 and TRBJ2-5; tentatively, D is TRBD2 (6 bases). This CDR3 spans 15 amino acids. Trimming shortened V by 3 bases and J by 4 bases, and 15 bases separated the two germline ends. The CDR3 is CASSLSGVGTETQYF. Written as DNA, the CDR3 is TGTGCCAGCAGTTTGTCGGGAGTGGGGACAGAGACCCAGTACTTC.

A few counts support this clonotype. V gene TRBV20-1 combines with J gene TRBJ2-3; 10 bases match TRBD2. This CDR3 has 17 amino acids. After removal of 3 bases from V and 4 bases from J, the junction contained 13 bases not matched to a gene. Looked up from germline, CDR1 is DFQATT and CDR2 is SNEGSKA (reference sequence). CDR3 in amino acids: CSASLPPGLARADTQYF. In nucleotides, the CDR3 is TGCAGTGCTAGCCTCCCCCCGGGACTAGCGCGCGCAGATACGCAGTATTTT.

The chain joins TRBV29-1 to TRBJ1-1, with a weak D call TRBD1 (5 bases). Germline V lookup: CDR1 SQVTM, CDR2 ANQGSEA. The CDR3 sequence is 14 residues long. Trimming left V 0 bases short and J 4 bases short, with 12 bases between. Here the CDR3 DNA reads TGCAGCGTTGAAGAACAGGCGAAGGGCACTGAAGCTTTCTTT. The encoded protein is CSVEEQAKGTEAFF.

CDR3: CASSRQGLAADTQYF. The CDR3 region has the DNA TGTGCCAGCAGCCGCCAGGGACTAGCCGCAGATACGCAGTATTTT. The gene calls are TRBV6-2 or TRBV6-3 and TRBJ2-3, with TRBD2 matching over 9 bases. Per the germline V gene, CDR1 is MNHEY and CDR2 is SVGEGT. V was pared by 6 bases and J by 4 bases, with 8 bases of the junction left unmatched. The CDR3 has 15 residues.

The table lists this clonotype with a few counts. Here the CDR3 reads CASASGAKNIQYF. For the CDR3, the DNA is TGTGCCAGCGCGAGCGGAGCCAAAAACATTCAGTACTTC. The V gene is TRBV5-6, the J gene TRBJ2-4, with D possibly being TRBD2 (5 bases). The V end lost 7 bases, the J end lost 0 bases, and 8 bases lay between the germline ends. The CDR3 spans 13 residues. Per the germline V gene, CDR1 is SGHDT and CDR2 is YYEEEE.

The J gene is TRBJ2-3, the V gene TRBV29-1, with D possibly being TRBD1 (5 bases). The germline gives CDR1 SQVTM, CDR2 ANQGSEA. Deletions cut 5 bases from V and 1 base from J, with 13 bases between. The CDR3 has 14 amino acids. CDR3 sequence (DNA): TGCAGCGTTTCAGGGATTGAACGCACAGATACGCAGTATTTT. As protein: CSVSGIERTDTQYF.

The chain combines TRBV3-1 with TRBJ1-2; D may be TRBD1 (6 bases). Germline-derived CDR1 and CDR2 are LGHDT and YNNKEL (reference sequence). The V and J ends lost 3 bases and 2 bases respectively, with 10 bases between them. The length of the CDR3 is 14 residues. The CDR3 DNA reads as TGTGCCAGCAGCCAGGCAGGGGTGAACTATGGCTACACCTTC. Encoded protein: CASSQAGVNYGYTF.

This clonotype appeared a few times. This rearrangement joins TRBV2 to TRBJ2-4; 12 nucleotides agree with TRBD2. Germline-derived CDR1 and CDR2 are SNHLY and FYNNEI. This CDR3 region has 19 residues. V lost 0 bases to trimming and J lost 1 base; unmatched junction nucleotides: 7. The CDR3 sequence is CASSEARLAGGGAKNIQYF. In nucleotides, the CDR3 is TGTGCCAGCAGTGAAGCGAGGCTAGCGGGAGGGGGGGCCAAAAACATTCAGTACTTC.

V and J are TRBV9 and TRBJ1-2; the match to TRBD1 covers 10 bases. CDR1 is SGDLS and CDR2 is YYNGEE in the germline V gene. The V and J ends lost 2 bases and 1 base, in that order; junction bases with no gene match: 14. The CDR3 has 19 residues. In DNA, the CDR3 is TGTGCCAGCAGCGTCGGGAGCTACCGCGGACAGGGGGTTAACTATGGCTACACCTTC. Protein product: CASSVGSYRGQGVNYGYTF.

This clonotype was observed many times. CDR3 protein: CASRTAGAQETQYF. The CDR3 nucleotides read TGTGCCAGCAGGACGGCAGGGGCCCAAGAGACCCAGTACTTC. V gene TRBV27 combines with J gene TRBJ2-5; possible D gene TRBD1, 6 bases. Germline loops: CDR1 MNHEY, CDR2 SMNVEV (reference sequence). The length of the CDR3 is 14 residues. Trimming stripped 6 bases from V and 1 base from J, with 12 bases between.